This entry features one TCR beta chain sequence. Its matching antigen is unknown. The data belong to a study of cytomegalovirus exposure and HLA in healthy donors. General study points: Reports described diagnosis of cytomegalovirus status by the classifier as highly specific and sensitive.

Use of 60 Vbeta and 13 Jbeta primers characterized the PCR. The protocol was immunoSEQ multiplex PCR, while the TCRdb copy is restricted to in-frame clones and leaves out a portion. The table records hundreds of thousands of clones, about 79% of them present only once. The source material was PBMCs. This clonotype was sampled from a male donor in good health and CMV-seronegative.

The CDR3 spells CASSPVETAGEQYF. The CDR3 nucleotides are TGTGCCAGCTCACCAGTAGAAACCGCAGGGGAGCAGTACTTC. The V and J genes are TRBV18 and TRBJ2-7, with D maybe TRBD1 (5 bases). The germline V gene encodes CDR1 KGHSH and CDR2 LQKENI. Between the trimmed V and J ends, which lost 2 bases and 7 bases, there was a span of 15 bases. This CDR3 comprises 14 residues. Drawing the rest from reference TRBV18 and TRBJ2-7, the complete variable domain is NAGVMQNPRHLVRRRGQEARLRCSPMKGHSHVYWYRQLPEEGLKFMVYLQKENIIDESGMPKERFSAEFPKEGPSILRIQQVVRGDSAAYFCASSPVETAGEQYFGPGTRLTVT.